Detailed here is one T cell receptor (beta chain). Its antigen is not known. Sorting yielded triplicates of about 300,000 cells for each CD8+ T cell subset. The data are from a study of CXCR3-negative and CXCR3-positive naive CD8 T cells. Study as a whole: Roughly 1.5 +/- 0.3 million TRB reads came from each library, giving roughly 130 million in total. Overall study findings and caveats: Higher TRB CDR3 hydrophobicity marked CXCR3-positive naive cells relative to CXCR3-negative naive cells. Researchers reported similar TRBV-TRBJ usage in naive CXCR3-negative and CXCR3-positive cells, though memory differed. Fresh PBMCs went into most assays, and CXCR3 expression partly declined after cryopreservation.

In preparing the TRB cDNA libraries, 5' RACE with UMI labels was used. TCRdb reprocessed the 5' RACE reads and reports one entry per CDR3 protein, with no DNA. This listing includes some 140,000 distinct CDR3 sequences. CDR3 length: 16 amino acids. Per the germline V gene, CDR1 is SGHTA and CDR2 is FQGNSA. The chain couples TRBV7-2 to TRBJ1-2; TCRdb proposes TRBD1, but this gene call is untestable without DNA. Material: naive CXCR3+ CD8+ T cells from blood. As to subset: CD45RO-CCR7+CD27+CD95- naive CD8+ T cells expressing CXCR3 (TNR3+). The TCR sequence derives from a human donor in good health. Some clones in this sample may be carry-over from other donors' samples. The CDR3 is CASSLKEPGPGYGYTF.